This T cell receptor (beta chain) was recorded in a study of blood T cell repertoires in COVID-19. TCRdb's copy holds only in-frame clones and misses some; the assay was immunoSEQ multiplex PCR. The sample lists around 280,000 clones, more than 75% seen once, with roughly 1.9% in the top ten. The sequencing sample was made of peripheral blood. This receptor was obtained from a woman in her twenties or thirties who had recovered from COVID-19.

The CDR3 DNA follows: TGTGCCAGCTCACCAGACAGCTTGAACACTGAAGCTTTCTTT. This codes for CASSPDSLNTEAFF. The gene calls are TRBV18 and TRBJ1-1; tentative D call: TRBD1 (5 bases). The CDR3 sequence is 14 residues long. Germline values: CDR1 KGHSH, CDR2 LQKENI. V was trimmed by 2 bases and J by 0 bases, leaving 7 bases between them.